These 21 T cell receptor beta chains share one sample of origin, sequenced in a study of response to subunit inactivated influenza vaccine. In TCRdb, the RT-PCR reads were re-called with MiXCR into one record per CDR3 protein. The sample lists roughly 630,000 distinct CDR3 sequences, about 14% occurring once. Sequenced material: PBMCs from blood, taken roughly 15 days before vaccination. Receptors were obtained from a man aged 50-59 years who received an inactivated influenza vaccine.

The chain employs TRBV6-2 or TRBV6-3 and TRBJ2-3; D remains ambiguous. The CDR3 is 20 amino acids. Deletions cut 0 bases from V and 4 bases from J, with 26 bases between. Germline V gene sequence: CDR1 MNHEY, CDR2 SVGEGT. The CDR3 region has the DNA TGTGCCAGCAGTTACTCGGCCCTCCCAACCACCGACGCATCGCCAGATACGCAGTATTTT. Amino acids: CASSYSALPTTDASPDTQYF.

The genes are TRBV11-2 and TRBJ2-2; TRBD1 might be the D (5 bases). Trimming cost V 5 bases and J 0 bases, with 16 bases left between them. Per germline, CDR1 SGHAT and CDR2 FQNNGV. The CDR3 runs 17 residues. CDR3 DNA: TGTGCCAGCAGCCCTCATCTAAGGGGCACGAACACCGGGGAGCTGTTTTTT. It specifies CASSPHLRGTNTGELFF.

This clonotype occurred a few times. The chain employs TRBV27 and TRBJ1-6; D is unresolved. This CDR3 contains 12 residues. Trimming stripped 6 bases from V and 7 bases from J, with 7 bases between. Germline lookup yields CDR1 MNHEY and CDR2 SMNVEV (reference sequence). CDR3: CASSTHNSPLHF. The CDR3 coding sequence is TGTGCCAGCAGCACACACAATTCACCCCTCCACTTT.

This clonotype appeared a few times. This rearrangement joins TRBV10-3 to TRBJ1-2; 8 bases match TRBD1. V lost 4 bases, J lost 7 bases, and 11 bases stayed unmatched. CDR1 is ENHRY and CDR2 is SYGVKD in the germline V gene. The length of the CDR3 is 15 residues. In nucleotides, the CDR3 is TGTGCCATCAGTGGGACCGGACAGGGCGCCTTTGGCTACACCTTC. This translates into CAISGTGQGAFGYTF.

The chain employs TRBV6-5 and TRBJ2-7; 8 bases fit TRBD1. The CDR3 spans 12 residues. Trimming cost V 6 bases and J 6 bases; bases outside gene matches: 4. Looked up from germline, CDR1 is MNHEY and CDR2 is SVGAGI. CDR3: CASRGTGPEQYF. CDR3 coding DNA: TGTGCCAGCAGGGGGACAGGCCCCGAGCAGTACTTC.

This clonotype was detected many times. This chain joins TRBV12-3 or TRBV12-4 and TRBJ2-7; 8 bases agree with TRBD1. The CDR3 has 14 residues. Unmatched junction bases numbered 5, after V lost 5 bases and J lost 2 bases. The CDR3, as DNA: TGTGCCAGCAGTGAAGGACAGGGAGCCTACGAGCAGTACTTC. This encodes CASSEGQGAYEQYF.

This clonotype was recorded a few times. The chain links TRBV25-1 to TRBJ2-7; maybe TRBD2 (5 bases). Trimming cost V 0 bases and J 6 bases, with 9 bases left between them. Germline V lookup: CDR1 MGHDK, CDR2 SYGVNS. This CDR3 has 13 amino acids. The CDR3, as DNA: TGTGCCAGCAGTGAATATGAGGGATCCGAGCAGTACTTC. This gives the protein CASSEYEGSEQYF.

The chain carries TRBV5-5 and TRBJ2-1; D is uncertain. V lost 1 base and J lost 3, with 14 bases in between. The CDR3 extends over 16 amino acids. Germline V gene data show CDR1 as SGHKS and CDR2 as YYEKEE (reference sequence). This CDR3 reads CASSLNYGTVYNEQFF. CDR3 bases: TGTGCCAGCAGCTTGAATTACGGAACGGTCTACAATGAGCAGTTCTTC.

This clonotype was seen a few times. V is TRBV10-3 and J is TRBJ2-3; no clear D. V lost 4 bases and J lost 0, with 8 bases in between. The CDR3 totals 14 residues. Germline V gene data show CDR1 as ENHRY and CDR2 as SYGVKD. The CDR3 region has the DNA TGTGCCATCAGTGGGTACAGTAGCACAGATACGCAGTATTTT. Its protein is CAISGYSSTDTQYF.

This clonotype was seen more than once but under ten times. This chain connects TRBV5-1 to TRBJ2-7; D ambiguous. The CDR3 sequence is 16 residues long. Trimming removed 3 bases from V and 3 bases from J, with 19 bases in between. Germline lookup yields CDR1 SGHRS and CDR2 YFSETQ. CDR3 amino acids: CASSSTPHTYYYEQYF. Here the CDR3 DNA reads TGCGCCAGCAGCTCCACCCCACACACCTACTACTACGAGCAGTACTTC.

Only a few counts were recorded for this clonotype. The chain has TRBV5-1 and TRBJ2-7; 9 nucleotides line up with TRBD1. Germline V gives CDR1 SGHRS, CDR2 YFSETQ. This CDR3 has 13 residues. J lost 3 bases, V lost 4 bases, and 2 bases had no gene match. CDR3 sequence (DNA): TGCGCCAGCAGCGGGACAGGGTACTACGAGCAGTACTTC. Translating gives CASSGTGYYEQYF.

The chain links TRBV12-3 or TRBV12-4 to TRBJ2-1; 9 nucleotides agree with TRBD1. This CDR3 comprises 17 residues. The trim removed 2 bases at V and 4 bases at J, leaving 9 bases unmatched. As DNA, the CDR3 is TGTGCCAGCAGTTTATATGCCAGACAGGGGGTGTACAATGAGCAGTTCTTC. This translates into CASSLYARQGVYNEQFF.

The chain joins TRBV6-2 or TRBV6-3 to TRBJ2-2; perhaps D is TRBD1 or TRBD2 (6 bases each). CDR3 size: 16 residues. Trimming took 7 bases from V and 3 from J, leaving 18 bases between them. Germline lookup yields CDR1 MNHEY and CDR2 SVGEGT. CDR3 sequence reads: CASIYGGQGHTGELFF. CDR3 sequence (DNA): TGTGCCAGCATCTACGGGGGCCAGGGACACACCGGGGAGCTGTTTTTT.

The V call is TRBV28, the J call TRBJ2-7; D unclear. Germline V CDR1 and CDR2: MDHEN, SYDVKM. Between the trimmed V and J ends, which lost 7 bases and 1 base, there was a span of 20 bases. The CDR3 extends over 16 amino acids. CDR3 sequence (DNA): TGTGCCAGCAATAGGCAGGCCGCACGCGGATCCTACGAGCAGTACTTC. It is translated as CASNRQAARGSYEQYF. Full variable domain (remainder filled in from reference TRBV28 and TRBJ2-7): DVKVTQSSRYLVKRTGEKVFLECVQDMDHENMFWYRQDPGLGLRLIYFSYDVKMKEKGDIPEGYSVSREKKERFSLILESASTNQTSMYLCASNRQAARGSYEQYFGPGTRLTVT.

This clonotype was recorded a few times. The CDR3 is CASSLGHTLHF. CDR3 DNA sequence: TGTGCCAGCAGCTTAGGTCATACCCTCCACTTT. The gene calls are TRBV7-8 and TRBJ1-6; D not resolved. In germline, CDR1 is SGHVS, CDR2 FQNEAQ. The CDR3 has 11 amino acids. V lost 1 base and J 14 bases, leaving 6 bases between the germline ends.

This clonotype showed up just a few times. This chain links TRBV20-1 with TRBJ1-2; a weak D match, TRBD1 (5 bases). V lost 3 bases and J 7 bases, leaving 15 bases between the germline ends. The CDR3 consists of 13 residues. Germline V gives CDR1 DFQATT, CDR2 SNEGSKA (reference sequence). CDR3 amino acids: CSARNGGDGGYTF. The CDR3 nucleotides read TGCAGTGCTAGGAACGGAGGGGACGGTGGCTACACCTTC.

The rearrangement joins TRBV20-1 to TRBJ2-1; 8 bases match TRBD1. Germline CDR1 and CDR2: DFQATT and SNEGSKA (reference sequence). Germline trimming cut 2 bases from V and 8 bases from J; bases unmatched to any gene: 2. The CDR3 runs 12 residues. CDR3 nucleotides: TGCAGTGCTAGACAGGGGGCGTATGAGCAGTTCTTC. Translation: CSARQGAYEQFF.

In this sample, this clonotype turned up many times. The V gene is TRBV27, the J gene TRBJ2-7; 10 nucleotides match TRBD1. Per germline, CDR1 MNHEY and CDR2 SMNVEV (reference sequence). The CDR3 runs 16 residues. V trimming: 0 bases; J trimming: 4 bases; junction bases outside the gene matches: 6. Written as DNA, the CDR3 is TGTGCCAGCAGTTTATCGGATGGGACAGGGGTTTACGAGCAGTACTTC. Translation: CASSLSDGTGVYEQYF.

This clonotype was seen only a few times. V usage is TRBV12-5 and J usage is TRBJ2-2; no clear D gene. The germline V gene has CDR1 LGHNT and CDR2 FRNRAP. V was pared by 1 base and J by 0 bases, with 6 bases between. The CDR3 loop spans 15 amino acids. CDR3 residues: CASGLGHTNTGELFF. In nucleotides, the CDR3 is TGTGCTAGTGGTTTGGGACACACGAACACCGGGGAGCTGTTTTTT.

The sample holds a few counts of this clonotype. The chain carries TRBV6-2 or TRBV6-3 and TRBJ2-1; D may be TRBD1 (6 bases). The CDR3 runs to 15 residues. The germline V gene has CDR1 MNHEY and CDR2 SVGEGT. V lost 5 bases and J 2 bases, leaving 13 bases between the germline ends. The CDR3 spells CASSKGTPPYNEQFF. The CDR3 DNA reads TGTGCCAGCAGTAAGGGGACACCTCCCTACAATGAGCAGTTCTTC.

Many counts were recorded for this clonotype. The CDR3 DNA sequence: TGTGCCAGCAGCCGCGACCCTGGCTACGAGCAGTACTTC. As protein: CASSRDPGYEQYF. The V and J genes are TRBV7-2 and TRBJ2-7; D is ambiguous. This CDR3 has 13 residues. Trimming removed 5 bases at V and 3 bases at J, with 11 bases between. Germline V gene lookup returns CDR1 SGHTA and CDR2 FQGNSA.